Sequencing of this TCR beta chain was carried out in a study of response to subunit inactivated influenza vaccine. TCRdb processed the RT-PCR reads anew with MiXCR; each CDR3 protein has one entry. This sample has more than 450,000 distinct CDR3 sequences, with approximately 10% found just once. This CDR3 spans 14 amino acids. In germline, CDR1 is SQVTM, CDR2 ANQGSEA. Between the trimmed V and J ends, which lost 2 bases and 8 bases, there was a span of 16 bases. These data were also filed under a second study, of T cells expressing NK-cell markers. From that study: TCR beta cDNA was made by 5'RACE template switching with UMIs. There remained a lack of clarity about HCMV specificity of expanded NKG2C+ T cell clones.

The source of this sequence is a man aged 50 or older who received an inactivated influenza vaccine. The sequenced sample was PBMCs from blood, obtained on the day of vaccination. The chain joins TRBV29-1 to TRBJ2-1; D is perhaps TRBD1 (5 bases). In DNA form, the CDR3 reads TGCAGCGTTGAACCGATGCCAGGGAACGATGAGCAGTTCTTC. Protein sequence: CSVEPMPGNDEQFF.